These T cell receptor beta chains were read from a single sample in a study of cytomegalovirus exposure and HLA in healthy donors. Using immunoSEQ multiplex PCR, the repertoire was profiled, and TCRdb retains in-frame clones only, with some absent. The data hold approximately 65,000 clones, with roughly two thirds observed a single time. The sequencing sample was made of PBMCs. Every receptor here comes from a man aged 35-49 years in good health and CMV-seropositive. CDR3s include the opening cysteine and the closing phenylalanine or tryptophan. The D gene is left open where the match is weak. Where a row states a size, it is once, few, many or the class of an expanded clone; other rows omit it.

v_call,j_call,d_call,clone_size,cdr3_nt,cdr3_aa
TRBV6-5,TRBJ1-2,NA,NA,TGTGCCAGCAGGGGCCTTTATGGCTACACCTTC,CASRGLYGYTF
TRBV6-5,TRBJ2-3,NA,NA,TGTGCCAGTGAGACTAGCACAGATACGCAGTATTTT,CASETSTDTQYF
TRBV11-3,TRBJ2-1,NA,NA,TGTGCCAGCAGCTTAGAGGGCATATACAATGAGCAGTTCTTC,CASSLEGIYNEQFF
TRBV15,TRBJ2-7,NA,NA,TGTGCCACCAGCAGAGACCCCTCTTACGAGCAGTACTTC,CATSRDPSYEQYF
TRBV4-2,TRBJ2-3,NA,NA,TGTGCCAGCAGCCAACCGTCAGGGGCAGATACGCAGTATTTT,CASSQPSGADTQYF
TRBV27,TRBJ2-5,TRBD2,NA,TGTGCCAGCAGTATACTAGCGGGGGAGACCCAGTACTTC,CASSILAGETQYF
TRBV5-6,TRBJ2-3,TRBD2,NA,TGTGCCAGCAGCTTGGAAGGATTACTAGCGGGGGGCCATGGAGATACGCAGTATTTT,CASSLEGLLAGGHGDTQYF
TRBV29-1,TRBJ2-5,TRBD2,NA,TGCAGCGTTGAATGGAATAGCGGGAGTTCCGAGACCCAGTACTTC,CSVEWNSGSSETQYF
TRBV2,TRBJ1-5,NA,NA,TGTGCCGGCGGGAGCGGCAATCAGCCCCAGCATTTT,CAGGSGNQPQHF
TRBV11-3,TRBJ2-3,NA,NA,TGTGCCAGCAGCATCGCTACCACAGATACGCAGTATTTT,CASSIATTDTQYF
TRBV25-1,TRBJ1-3,NA,NA,TGTGCCAGCAGTGGAGAGGGGCAGGGGATTTTTGGAAACACCATATATTTT,CASSGEGQGIFGNTIYF
TRBV11-2,TRBJ2-7,TRBD2,NA,TGTGCCAGCACATCCGGGGGACTAGCGGGGCCTTACGAGCAGTACTTC,CASTSGGLAGPYEQYF
TRBV5-1,TRBJ2-1,NA,NA,TGCGCCAGCAGCCCGCGGTCCTACAATGAGCAGTTCTTC,CASSPRSYNEQFF
TRBV5-6,TRBJ1-4,NA,NA,TGTGCCAGCAGCTTGGGGCCCATAAAGAGGAAACTGTTTTTT,CASSLGPIKRKLFF
TRBV15,TRBJ2-3,TRBD1,NA,TGTGCCACCAGCAGAGTGGGACAGGGAAGGTATTTT,CATSRVGQGRYF
TRBV5-4,TRBJ2-1,NA,NA,TGTGCCAGCAGACAACAGGGGGGGAATGAGCAGTTCTTC,CASRQQGGNEQFF
TRBV19,TRBJ2-1,TRBD2,NA,TGTGCCAGTTGGGGGCCGCGGGGGGGCGACGGCTCCTACAATGAGCAGTTCTTC,CASWGPRGGDGSYNEQFF
TRBV10-3,TRBJ2-7,NA,NA,TGTGCCGCACGACCGGAGGGTACTACGAAAGAGCAGTACTTC,CAARPEGTTKEQYF
TRBV9,TRBJ2-3,TRBD2,few,TGTGCCAGCAGCGTAGTGACAGACGGAAGCGGGAGGGTTACTAATACGCAGTATTTT,CASSVVTDGSGRVTNTQYF
TRBV9,TRBJ2-3,NA,few,TGTGCCAGCAGCGAGGGAGCTCCTACCCTGGGATCGCAGTATTTT,CASSEGAPTLGSQYF
TRBV18,TRBJ1-2,TRBD1,NA,TGTGCCAGCTCACCGGGACAGGGGGCTGATGGGTATGGCTACACCTTC,CASSPGQGADGYGYTF
TRBV11-3,TRBJ2-1,NA,NA,TGTGCCAGCAGCCAGAGGGGGGGCCACAATGAGCAGTTCTTC,CASSQRGGHNEQFF
TRBV19,TRBJ1-3,NA,NA,TGTGCCAGCAACGACAAGGGGAACACCATATATTTT,CASNDKGNTIYF
TRBV29-1,TRBJ2-5,TRBD1,NA,TGCAGCGTTGAGTCATCAGGGGGCGGAGAGACCCAGTACTTC,CSVESSGGGETQYF
TRBV18,TRBJ1-1,NA,NA,TGTGCCAGCTTAACTCGAGGGGGACGGACAGAGATGAACACTGAAGCTTTCTTT,CASLTRGGRTEMNTEAFF
TRBV27,TRBJ2-7,NA,few,TGTGCCAGCAGTTTATCAGGTAGCCGTTACGAGCAGTACTTC,CASSLSGSRYEQYF
TRBV7-2,TRBJ1-4,TRBD1,NA,TGTGCCAGCAGCTTAGGACAGGGCTGGGAAAAACTGTTTTTT,CASSLGQGWEKLFF
TRBV6-1,TRBJ2-7,TRBD2,once,TGTGCCAGCAGCCTCGGACTAGCGGGATACGAGCAGTACTTC,CASSLGLAGYEQYF
TRBV4-1,TRBJ1-2,NA,NA,TGCGCCAGCAGCCAAAGCGGTAACTATGGCTACACCTTC,CASSQSGNYGYTF
TRBV7-2,TRBJ2-3,TRBD2,NA,TGTGCCAGCAGCGGTAGCGGGAGTTCCGTAGATACGCAGTATTTT,CASSGSGSSVDTQYF
TRBV30,TRBJ1-1,TRBD1,NA,TGTGCCTGGAATCGACAGGGGGCTACTGAAGCTTTCTTT,CAWNRQGATEAFF
TRBV18,TRBJ2-2,TRBD2,few,TGTGCCAGCTCACCACCGGGACTAGCGGACCCCCGGAACACCGGGGAGCTGTTTTTT,CASSPPGLADPRNTGELFF
TRBV10-3,TRBJ1-3,NA,once,TGTGCCATCAGTGAGTCGGGCTTCTCTGGAAACACCATATATTTT,CAISESGFSGNTIYF
TRBV19,TRBJ2-3,NA,NA,TGTGCCACCTCTACGGGCCGGGCCATCAGGGCAGATACGCAGTATTTT,CATSTGRAIRADTQYF
TRBV4-3,TRBJ1-4,NA,NA,TGCGCCAGCAGCCAAGACTCCCCTGGTTCACAGGGAGCCAGCGAAAAACTGTTTTTT,CASSQDSPGSQGASEKLFF
TRBV7-2,TRBJ2-7,NA,NA,TGTGCCAGCAGCTTAGCTGGGTCCCAGGCCTACGAGCAGTACTTC,CASSLAGSQAYEQYF
TRBV11-3,TRBJ1-2,NA,NA,TGTGCCAGCAGCTCAGGGGACTATGGCTACACCTTC,CASSSGDYGYTF
TRBV25-1,TRBJ2-1,NA,NA,TGTGCCAGCAGTGAAACTAGATCCTACAATGAGCAGTTCTTC,CASSETRSYNEQFF